This T cell receptor (beta chain) was captured in a study of blood T cell repertoires in COVID-19. The CDR3 loop spans 14 amino acids. V was clipped by 8 bases and J by 2 bases; unmatched bases: 4. The germline gives CDR1 LNHDA, CDR2 SQIVND (reference sequence). TCRdb's copy holds only in-frame clones and misses some; the assay was immunoSEQ multiplex PCR. Of tens of thousands of clones listed, around 84% are singletons. The chain carries TRBV19 and TRBJ2-3; 10 bases line up with TRBD2. The source material was peripheral blood. This TCR derives from a man over 45 with acute or convalescent COVID-19. CDR3 bases: TGTGCCAGTGGTAGCGGGGGGTTCACAGATACGCAGTATTTT. Amino acid sequence: CASGSGGFTDTQYF.